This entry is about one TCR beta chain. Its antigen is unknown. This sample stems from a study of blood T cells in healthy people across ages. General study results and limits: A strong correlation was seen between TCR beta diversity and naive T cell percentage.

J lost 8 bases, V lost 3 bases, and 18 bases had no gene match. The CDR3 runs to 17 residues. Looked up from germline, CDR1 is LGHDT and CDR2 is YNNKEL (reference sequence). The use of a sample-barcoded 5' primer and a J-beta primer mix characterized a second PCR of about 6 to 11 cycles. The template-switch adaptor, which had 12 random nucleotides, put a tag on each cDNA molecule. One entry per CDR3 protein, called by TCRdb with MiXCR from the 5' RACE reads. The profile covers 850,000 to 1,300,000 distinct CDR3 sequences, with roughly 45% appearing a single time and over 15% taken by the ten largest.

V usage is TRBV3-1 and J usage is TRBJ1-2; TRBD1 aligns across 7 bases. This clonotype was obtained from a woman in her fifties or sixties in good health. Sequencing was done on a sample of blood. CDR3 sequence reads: CASSHFLRSGQEGGYTF. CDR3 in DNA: TGTGCCAGCAGCCATTTCCTTCGGTCTGGACAGGAGGGCGGCTACACCTTC.